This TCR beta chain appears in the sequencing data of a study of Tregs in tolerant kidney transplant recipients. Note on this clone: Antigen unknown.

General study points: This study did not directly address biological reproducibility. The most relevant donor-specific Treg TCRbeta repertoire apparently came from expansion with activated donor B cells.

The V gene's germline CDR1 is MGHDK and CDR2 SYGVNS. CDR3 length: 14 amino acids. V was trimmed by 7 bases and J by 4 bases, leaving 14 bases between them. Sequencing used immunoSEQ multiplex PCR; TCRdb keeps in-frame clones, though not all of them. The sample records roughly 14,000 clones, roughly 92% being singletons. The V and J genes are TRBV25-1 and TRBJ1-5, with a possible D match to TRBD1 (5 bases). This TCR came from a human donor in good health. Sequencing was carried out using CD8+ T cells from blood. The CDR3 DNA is TGTGCCAGCATGGACTGGGGGGAGAATCAGCCCCAGCATTTT. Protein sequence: CASMDWGENQPQHF.